The clone carrying this T cell receptor (beta chain) was seen only once. The antigen is unknown. Distinct nucleotide sequences in the sample also encode this CDR3. Genomic DNA of every subset was divided equally among multiple immunoSEQ plates. The data were produced by immunoSEQ multiplex PCR, yet TCRdb's version contains in-frame clones alone and is incomplete. The sample holds around 2,000,000 clones, 85% to 95% seen once. This entry is derived from a study of shared clonotypes between healthy human individuals. This CDR3 spans 14 amino acids. V was pared by 5 bases and J by 1 base, with 12 bases between. The germline gives CDR1 SGHTA, CDR2 FQGNSA. Broader study findings: Naive CD4 clonotypes overlapped across a few donors at about 5.2%.

This sequence joins TRBV7-2 and TRBJ2-7; D gene unclear. The TCR sequence derives from a man aged 18-30 years in good health. The material sequenced was naive CD4+ T cells sorted from blood. The subset: CD45RA+ positively selected. The CDR3 DNA reads as TGTGCCAGCAGCCTCGGACGGCAGTCCTACGAGCAGTACTTC. Protein sequence: CASSLGRQSYEQYF.